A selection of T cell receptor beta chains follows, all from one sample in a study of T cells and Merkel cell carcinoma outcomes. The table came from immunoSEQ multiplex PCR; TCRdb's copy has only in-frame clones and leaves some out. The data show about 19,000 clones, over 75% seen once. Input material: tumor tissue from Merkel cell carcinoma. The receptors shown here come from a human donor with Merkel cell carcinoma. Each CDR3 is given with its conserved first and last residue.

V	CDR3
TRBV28	CASSDRYGYTF
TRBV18	CASSLHMNTEAFF
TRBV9	CASSAGGEQYF
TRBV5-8	CASSLGVYGYGYTF
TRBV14	CASSQYYEQYF
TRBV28	CASSLAGIGELFF
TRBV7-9	CASSLIQTQYF
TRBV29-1	CSVGDGYTEAFF
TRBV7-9	CASSSLRGANTGELFF
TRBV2	CASSEVTQYF
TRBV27	CASSLWAGGYNEQFF
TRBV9	CASSVLAGGGKTQYF
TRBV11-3	CASSSRSNYEQYF
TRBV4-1	CASSQDRVGGFTDTQYF
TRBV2	CASSLTGLDYGYTF
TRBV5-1	CASSLTTPGQVRYEQYF
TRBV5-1	CASSLVRENTEAFF
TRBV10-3	CAISKDPYGYTF
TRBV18	CASSRTGVKPQHF
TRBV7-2	CASSLYIPAPYEQYF
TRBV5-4	CASSSGPRNEKLFF
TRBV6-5	CASSQDNTGFCEQYF
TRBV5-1	CASSPAGGENYGYTF
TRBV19	CASSSPSIDFTDTQYF
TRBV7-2	CASSLSNTEAFF
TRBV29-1	CSVGQGARSGYTF
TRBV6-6	CASRPPTSGTKETQYF
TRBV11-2	CASSLDLYNEQFF
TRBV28	CASSSIYGYTF
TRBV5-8	CASSTTKETQYF
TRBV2	CASSEGGFEQFF
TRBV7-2	CASSLDFGNLFEQYF
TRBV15	CATSRDGGPNYEQYF
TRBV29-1	CSVIDTRDNEKLFF
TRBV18	CASSSPTYEQYF
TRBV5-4	CASSSRGDYLKLAFF
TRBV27	CASGPDWGRGPYEQYF
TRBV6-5	CASSYGGGEQYF
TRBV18	CASSPGRAHEQYF
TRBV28	CASSFRLEQYF
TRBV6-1	CASSEASRDRGQGSETQYF
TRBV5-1	CASRLGATEAFF
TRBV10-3	CAIKIWNTGELFF
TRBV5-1	CASVSGPSAEQYF
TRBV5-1	CASSLLTSGAYNEQFF
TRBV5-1	CASSPGGSETEQFF
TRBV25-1	CASSELGVLGGQFF
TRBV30	CAWSRGRGDQETQYF
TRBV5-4	CASSFTVGSEKLFF
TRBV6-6	CASSAGGIYEQYF
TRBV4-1	CASSQAPRGGAGREKLFF
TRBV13	CASSLRGDEQYF
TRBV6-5	CASSYNQGRLGEKLFF
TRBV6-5	CASSLRGNYGYTF
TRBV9	CASSALQGRITDTQYF
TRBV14	CASSQNVLVLHNEQFF